This TCR beta chain was identified during a study of sequential checkpoint blockade in melanoma. The table came from immunoSEQ multiplex PCR; TCRdb's copy has only in-frame clones and leaves some out. Among around 6,000 clones listed, about 56% were seen once. On this clone itself: A far larger clone lies a single base away; this is likely a read error. Other DNA sequences from this sample encode an identical CDR3 as well.

Germline CDR1 SGHAT, CDR2 FQNNGV. This CDR3 is 14 amino acids long. The V gene lost 3 bases and the J gene lost 2 bases, with 11 bases spanning the gap. Treatment indicated: randomized to nivolumab then ipilimumab (arm A) or the reverse (arm B). The sequence derives from a human donor with melanoma. The J gene is TRBJ2-7, the V gene TRBV11-2, with TRBD1 as a possible D gene (6 bases). The sequencing here drew on CD8+ T cells sorted from blood (inferred from file names), taken from a patient given nivolumab and ipilimumab in sequence. This chain's CDR3 is CASSLFQGPYEQYF. CDR3 DNA: TGTGCCAGCAGCTTGTTTCAGGGGCCCTACGAGCAGTACTTC.